This record concerns one T cell receptor beta chain sequence. The data derive from a study of shared T cell receptors in the human thymus. Germline-derived CDR1 and CDR2 are SGHRS and YFSETQ. The length of the CDR3 is 16 residues. V gave up 0 bases and J gave up 2 bases, with 14 bases separating them. The data were produced by immunoSEQ multiplex PCR, yet TCRdb's version contains in-frame clones alone and is incomplete. Of hundreds of thousands of clones listed, around 87% are singletons. These data also featured in a second study, about human thymus T cells. In that study: An apparent bias in V and J gene usage was seen in thymic and blood repertoires.

The clonotype comes from a boy under three years old with a congenital heart defect. The sample was thymocytes. V gene TRBV5-1 combines with J gene TRBJ1-1; D may be TRBD1 (5 bases). The CDR3 region has the DNA TGCGCCAGCAGCTTGGGCGGGACCTCACGAAACACTGAAGCTTTCTTT. It codes for CASSLGGTSRNTEAFF. Drawing the rest from reference TRBV5-1 and TRBJ1-1, the complete variable domain is KAGVTQTPRYLIKTRGQQVTLSCSPISGHRSVSWYQQTPGQGLQFLFEYFSETQRNKGNFPGRFSGRQFSNSRSEMNVSTLELGDSALYLCASSLGGTSRNTEAFFGQGTRLTVV.